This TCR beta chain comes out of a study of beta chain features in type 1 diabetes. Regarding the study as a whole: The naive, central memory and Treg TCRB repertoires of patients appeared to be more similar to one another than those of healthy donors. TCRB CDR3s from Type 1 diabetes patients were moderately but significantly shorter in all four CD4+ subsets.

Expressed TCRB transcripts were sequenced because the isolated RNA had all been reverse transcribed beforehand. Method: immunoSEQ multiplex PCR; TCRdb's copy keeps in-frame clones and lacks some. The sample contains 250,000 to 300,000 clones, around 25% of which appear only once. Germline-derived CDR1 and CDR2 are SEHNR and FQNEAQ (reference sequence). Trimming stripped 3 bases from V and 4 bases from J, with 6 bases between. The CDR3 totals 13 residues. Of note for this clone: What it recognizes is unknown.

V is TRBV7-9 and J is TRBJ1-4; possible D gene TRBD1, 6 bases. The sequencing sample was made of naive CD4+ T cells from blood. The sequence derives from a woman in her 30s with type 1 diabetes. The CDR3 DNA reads TGTGCCAGCAGCTTGGACAGTAATGAAAAACTGTTTTTT. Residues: CASSLDSNEKLFF.